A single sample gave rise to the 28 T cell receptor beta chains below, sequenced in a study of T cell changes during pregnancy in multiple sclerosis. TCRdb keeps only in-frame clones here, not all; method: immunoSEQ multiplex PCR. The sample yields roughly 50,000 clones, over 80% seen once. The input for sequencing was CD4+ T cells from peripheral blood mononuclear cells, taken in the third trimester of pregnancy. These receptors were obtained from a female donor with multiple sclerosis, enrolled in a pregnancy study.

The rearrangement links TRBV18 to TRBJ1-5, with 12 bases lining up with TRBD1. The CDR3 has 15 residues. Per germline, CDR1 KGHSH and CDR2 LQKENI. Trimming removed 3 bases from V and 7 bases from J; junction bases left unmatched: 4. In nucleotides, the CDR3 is TGTGCCAGCTCACCGGGACAGGGGGCGGGCCAGCCCCAGCATTTT. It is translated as CASSPGQGAGQPQHF.

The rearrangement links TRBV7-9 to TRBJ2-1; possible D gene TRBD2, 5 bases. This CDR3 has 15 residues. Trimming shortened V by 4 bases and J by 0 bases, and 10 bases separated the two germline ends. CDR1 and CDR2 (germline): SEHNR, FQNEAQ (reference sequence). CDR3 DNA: TGTGCCAGCAGCTCTAACGGGGTCTCCTACAATGAGCAGTTCTTC. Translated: CASSSNGVSYNEQFF.

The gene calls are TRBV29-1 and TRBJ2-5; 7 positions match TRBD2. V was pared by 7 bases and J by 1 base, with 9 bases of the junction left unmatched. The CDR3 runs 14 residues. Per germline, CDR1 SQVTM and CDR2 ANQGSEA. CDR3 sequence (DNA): TGCAGCGCCCCGGCTAGCGGTACCCAAGAGACCCAGTACTTC. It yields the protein CSAPASGTQETQYF.

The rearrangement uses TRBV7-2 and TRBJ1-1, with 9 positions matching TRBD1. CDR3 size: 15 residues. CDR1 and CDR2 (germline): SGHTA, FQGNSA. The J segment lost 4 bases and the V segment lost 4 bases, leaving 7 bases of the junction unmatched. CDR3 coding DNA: TGTGCCAGCAGCTACCTGGGACAGGGAGGCACTGAAGCTTTCTTT. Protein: CASSYLGQGGTEAFF.

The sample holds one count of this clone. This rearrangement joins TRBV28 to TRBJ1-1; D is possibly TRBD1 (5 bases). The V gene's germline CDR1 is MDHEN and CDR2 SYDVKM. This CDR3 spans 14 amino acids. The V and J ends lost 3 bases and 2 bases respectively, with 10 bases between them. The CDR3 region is CASSFGGANTEAFF. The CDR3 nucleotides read TGTGCCAGCAGTTTCGGCGGGGCCAACACTGAAGCTTTCTTT.

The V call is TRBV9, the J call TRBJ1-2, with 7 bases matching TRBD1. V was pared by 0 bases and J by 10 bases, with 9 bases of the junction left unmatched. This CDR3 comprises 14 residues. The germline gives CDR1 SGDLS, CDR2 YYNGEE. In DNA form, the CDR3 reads TGTGCCAGCAGCGTAGCTAGACAGGGAGCGTCCTACACCTTC. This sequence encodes CASSVARQGASYTF.

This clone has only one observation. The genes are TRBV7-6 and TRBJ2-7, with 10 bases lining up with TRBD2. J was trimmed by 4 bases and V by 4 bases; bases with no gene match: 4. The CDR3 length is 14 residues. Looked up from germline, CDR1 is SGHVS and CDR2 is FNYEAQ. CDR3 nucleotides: TGTGCCAGCAGCTCCCGACTAGCGGGTTACGAGCAGTACTTC. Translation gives CASSSRLAGYEQYF.

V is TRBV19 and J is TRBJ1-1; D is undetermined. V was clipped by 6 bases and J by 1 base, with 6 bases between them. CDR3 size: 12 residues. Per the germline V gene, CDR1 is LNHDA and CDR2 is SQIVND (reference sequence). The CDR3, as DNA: TGTGCCAGTAGCCGGAGGAACACTGAAGCTTTCTTT. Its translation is CASSRRNTEAFF.

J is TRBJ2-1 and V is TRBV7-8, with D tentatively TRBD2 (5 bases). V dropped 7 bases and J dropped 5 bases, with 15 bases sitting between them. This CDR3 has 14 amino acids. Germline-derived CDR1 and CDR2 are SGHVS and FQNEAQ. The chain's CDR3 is CASKSERRDNEQFF. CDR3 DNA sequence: TGTGCCAGCAAGAGCGAGCGGAGAGACAATGAGCAGTTCTTC.

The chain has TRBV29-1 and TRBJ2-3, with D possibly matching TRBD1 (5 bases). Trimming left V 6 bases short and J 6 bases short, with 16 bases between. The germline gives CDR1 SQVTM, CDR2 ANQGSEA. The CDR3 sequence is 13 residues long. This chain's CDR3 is CSVETGFKDTQYF. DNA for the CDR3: TGCAGCGTGGAAACAGGATTCAAGGATACGCAGTATTTT.

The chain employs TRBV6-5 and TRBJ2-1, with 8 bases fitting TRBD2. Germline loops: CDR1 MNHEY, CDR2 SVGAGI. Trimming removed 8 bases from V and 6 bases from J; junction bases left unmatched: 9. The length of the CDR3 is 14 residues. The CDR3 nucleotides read TGTGCCAGCGGGAGCGGGAGCGAATCCAATGAGCAGTTCTTC. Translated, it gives CASGSGSESNEQFF.

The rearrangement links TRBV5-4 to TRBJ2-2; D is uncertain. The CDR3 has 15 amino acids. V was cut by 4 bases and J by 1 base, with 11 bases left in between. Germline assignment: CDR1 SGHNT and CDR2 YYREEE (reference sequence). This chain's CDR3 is CASSTRPENTGELFF. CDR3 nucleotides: TGTGCCAGCAGCACGAGGCCCGAGAACACCGGGGAGCTGTTTTTT.

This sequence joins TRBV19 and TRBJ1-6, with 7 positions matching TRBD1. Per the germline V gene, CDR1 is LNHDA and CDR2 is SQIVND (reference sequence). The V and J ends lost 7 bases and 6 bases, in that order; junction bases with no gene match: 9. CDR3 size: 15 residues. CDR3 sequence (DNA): TGTGCCAGTAACCCCGGGACAGTGAGTAATTCACCCCTCCACTTT. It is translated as CASNPGTVSNSPLHF. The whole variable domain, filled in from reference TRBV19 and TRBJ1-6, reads DGGITQSPKYLFRKEGQNVTLSCEQNLNHDAMYWYRQDPGQGLRLIYYSQIVNDFQKGDIAEGYSVSREKKESFPLTVTSAQKNPTAFYLCASNPGTVSNSPLHFGNGTRLTVT.

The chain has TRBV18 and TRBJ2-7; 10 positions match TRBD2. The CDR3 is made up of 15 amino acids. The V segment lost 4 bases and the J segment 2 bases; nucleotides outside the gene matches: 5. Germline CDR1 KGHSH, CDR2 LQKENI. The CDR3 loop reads CASSLGLADAYEQYF. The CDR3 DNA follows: TGTGCCAGCTCACTCGGACTAGCGGATGCCTACGAGCAGTACTTC.

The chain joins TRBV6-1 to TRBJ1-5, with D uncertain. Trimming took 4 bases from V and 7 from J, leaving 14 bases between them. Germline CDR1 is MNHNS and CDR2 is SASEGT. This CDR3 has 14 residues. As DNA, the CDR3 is TGTGCCAGCAGTGCCTCATTGGGCGAACAGCCCCAGCATTTT. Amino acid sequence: CASSASLGEQPQHF.

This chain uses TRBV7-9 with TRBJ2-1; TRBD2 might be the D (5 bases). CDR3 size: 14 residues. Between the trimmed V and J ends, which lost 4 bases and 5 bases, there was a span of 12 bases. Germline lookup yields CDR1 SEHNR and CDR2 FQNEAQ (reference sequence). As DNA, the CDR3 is TGTGCCAGCAGCTCGGGGATAGGAAACAATGAGCAGTTCTTC. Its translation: CASSSGIGNNEQFF.

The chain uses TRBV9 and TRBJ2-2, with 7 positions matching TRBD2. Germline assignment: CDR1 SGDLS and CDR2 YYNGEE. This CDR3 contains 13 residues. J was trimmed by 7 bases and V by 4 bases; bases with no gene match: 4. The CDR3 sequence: CASSKGLDGELFF. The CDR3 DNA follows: TGTGCCAGCAGCAAAGGACTAGACGGGGAGCTGTTTTTT.

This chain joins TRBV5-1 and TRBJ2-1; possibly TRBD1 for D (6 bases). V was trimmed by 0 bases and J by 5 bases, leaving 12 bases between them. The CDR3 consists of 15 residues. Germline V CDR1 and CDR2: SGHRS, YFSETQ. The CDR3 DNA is TGCGCCAGCAGCTTGGCCCCAGGGGCCGACAATGAGCAGTTCTTC. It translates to CASSLAPGADNEQFF. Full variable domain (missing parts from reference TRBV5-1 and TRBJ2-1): KAGVTQTPRYLIKTRGQQVTLSCSPISGHRSVSWYQQTPGQGLQFLFEYFSETQRNKGNFPGRFSGRQFSNSRSEMNVSTLELGDSALYLCASSLAPGADNEQFFGPGTRLTVL.

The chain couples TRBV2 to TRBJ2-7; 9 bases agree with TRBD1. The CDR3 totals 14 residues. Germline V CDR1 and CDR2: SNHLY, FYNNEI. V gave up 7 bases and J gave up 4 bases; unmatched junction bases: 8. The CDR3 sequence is CASKGQGTRYEQYF. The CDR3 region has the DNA TGTGCCAGCAAGGGACAGGGTACCAGGTACGAGCAGTACTTC.

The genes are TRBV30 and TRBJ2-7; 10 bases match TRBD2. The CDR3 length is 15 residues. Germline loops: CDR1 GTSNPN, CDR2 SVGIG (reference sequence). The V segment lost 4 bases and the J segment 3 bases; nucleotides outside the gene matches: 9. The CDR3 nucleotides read TGTGCCTGGACACCCTACTCTAGCGGGAGCTACGAGCAGTACTTC. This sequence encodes CAWTPYSSGSYEQYF. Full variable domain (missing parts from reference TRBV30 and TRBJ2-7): SQTIHQWPATLVQPVGSPLSLECTVEGTSNPNLYWYRQAAGRGLQLLFYSVGIGQISSEVPQNLSASRPQDRQFILSSKKLLLSDSGFYLCAWTPYSSGSYEQYFGPGTRLTVT.

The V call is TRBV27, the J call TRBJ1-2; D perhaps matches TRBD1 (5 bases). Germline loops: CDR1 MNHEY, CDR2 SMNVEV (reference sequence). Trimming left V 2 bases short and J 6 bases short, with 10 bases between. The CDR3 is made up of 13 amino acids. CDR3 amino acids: CASSLNGGNGYTF. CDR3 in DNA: TGTGCCAGCAGTTTAAACGGGGGAAATGGCTACACCTTC.

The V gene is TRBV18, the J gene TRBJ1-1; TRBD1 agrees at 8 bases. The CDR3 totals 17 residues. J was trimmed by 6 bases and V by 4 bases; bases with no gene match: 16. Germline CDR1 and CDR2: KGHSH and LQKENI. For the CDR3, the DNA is TGTGCCAGCTCACTAATGCGTGGAAGGACAGGGATATCTGAAGCTTTCTTT. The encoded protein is CASSLMRGRTGISEAFF.

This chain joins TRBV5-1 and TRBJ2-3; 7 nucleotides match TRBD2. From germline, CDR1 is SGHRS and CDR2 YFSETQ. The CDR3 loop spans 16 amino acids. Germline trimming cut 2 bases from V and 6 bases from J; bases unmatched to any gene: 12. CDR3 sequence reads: CASSFRLAGGRDTQYF. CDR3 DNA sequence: TGCGCCAGCAGCTTCCGACTAGCCGGGGGTCGTGATACGCAGTATTTT. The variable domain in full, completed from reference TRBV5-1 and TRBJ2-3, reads KAGVTQTPRYLIKTRGQQVTLSCSPISGHRSVSWYQQTPGQGLQFLFEYFSETQRNKGNFPGRFSGRQFSNSRSEMNVSTLELGDSALYLCASSFRLAGGRDTQYFGPGTRLTVL.

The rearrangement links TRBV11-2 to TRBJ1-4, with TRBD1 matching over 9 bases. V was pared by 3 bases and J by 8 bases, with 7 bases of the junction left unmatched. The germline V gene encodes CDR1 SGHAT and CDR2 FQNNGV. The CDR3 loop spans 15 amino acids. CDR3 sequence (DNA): TGTGCCAGCAGCTTGGGGGGACAGGGAGGAGAAAAACTGTTTTTT. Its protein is CASSLGGQGGEKLFF.

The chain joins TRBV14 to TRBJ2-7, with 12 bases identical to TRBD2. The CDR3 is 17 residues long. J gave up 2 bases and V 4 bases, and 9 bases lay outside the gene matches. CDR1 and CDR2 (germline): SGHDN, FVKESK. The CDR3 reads CASSRTIGLAGPYEQYF. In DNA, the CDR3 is TGTGCCAGCAGCCGAACTATAGGACTAGCGGGGCCCTACGAGCAGTACTTC.

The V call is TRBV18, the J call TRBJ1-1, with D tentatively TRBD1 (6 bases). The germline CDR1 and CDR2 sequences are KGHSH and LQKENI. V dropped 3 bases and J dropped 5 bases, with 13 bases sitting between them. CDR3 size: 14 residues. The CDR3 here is CASSPGGAQTEAFF. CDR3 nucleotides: TGTGCCAGCTCACCTGGGGGGGCGCAGACTGAAGCTTTCTTT.

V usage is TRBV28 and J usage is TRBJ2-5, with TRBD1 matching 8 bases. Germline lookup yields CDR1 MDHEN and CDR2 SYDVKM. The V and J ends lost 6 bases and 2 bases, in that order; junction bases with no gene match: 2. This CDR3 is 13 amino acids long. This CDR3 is CASSWTGQETQYF. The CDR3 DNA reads TGTGCCAGCAGCTGGACAGGGCAAGAGACCCAGTACTTC.

CDR3 sequence: CASSPGQIRLNTGELFF. Written as DNA, the CDR3 is TGTGCCAGCAGCCCCGGGCAGATCAGACTAAACACCGGGGAGCTGTTTTTT. The rearrangement uses TRBV9 and TRBJ2-2; perhaps TRBD2 as D (5 bases). From germline, CDR1 is SGDLS and CDR2 YYNGEE. V lost 4 bases, J lost 2 bases, and 18 bases lay in between. The CDR3 is made up of 17 amino acids.